Listed here are 22 T cell receptor beta chains from one sample, sequenced in a study of control samples from healthy donors and cancer patients. The repertoire was sequenced with immunoSEQ multiplex PCR; TCRdb's copy has only in-frame clones and lacks some. Of 150,000 to 160,000 clones in the sample, just under 95% are singletons; the top ten hold about 5.6%. Input material: blood. These receptors came from a middle-aged man in good health.

This chain links TRBV7-9 with TRBJ1-2; perhaps TRBD1 as D (5 bases). With 5 bases removed from V and 3 bases from J, the gap between germline ends came to 7 bases. The CDR3 consists of 12 residues. Per the germline V gene, CDR1 is SEHNR and CDR2 is FQNEAQ (reference sequence). This CDR3 reads CASSRGDYGYTF. The CDR3 DNA follows: TGTGCCAGCAGCCGGGGGGACTATGGCTACACCTTC.

The rearrangement uses TRBV30 and TRBJ1-2; 11 bases are a match to TRBD1. Trimming cost V 3 bases and J 4 bases; bases outside gene matches: 7. Germline V gene data show CDR1 as GTSNPN and CDR2 as SVGIG (reference sequence). The CDR3 has 15 amino acids. The DNA of the CDR3 is TGTGCCTGGAGCTCTGGGACAGGGGGATCCTATGGCTACACCTTC. It yields the protein CAWSSGTGGSYGYTF.

The rearrangement links TRBV5-1 to TRBJ1-1, with no clear D. In germline, CDR1 is SGHRS, CDR2 YFSETQ. The length of the CDR3 is 14 residues. Trimming left V 4 bases short and J 1 base short, with 11 bases between. The CDR3 spells CASSTDARNTEAFF. The CDR3 DNA reads TGCGCCAGCAGCACGGACGCGAGGAACACTGAAGCTTTCTTT.

This clone was seen a single time. The chain links TRBV3-1 (or the pseudogene TRBV3-2) to TRBJ2-6; D is possibly TRBD1 (6 bases). The CDR3 runs 15 residues. The germline gives CDR1 LGHDT, CDR2 YNNKEL (reference sequence). V shed 4 bases and J shed 4 bases, with 11 bases lying between them. CDR3 coding DNA: TGTGCCAGCAGCCTCGGGACACTCGGGGCCAACGTCCTGACTTTC. The encoded protein is CASSLGTLGANVLTF.

This sequence joins TRBV5-1 and TRBJ2-5; 8 nucleotides align to TRBD2. Germline trimming cut 0 bases from V and 2 bases from J; bases unmatched to any gene: 6. The CDR3 runs to 16 residues. Germline V gives CDR1 SGHRS, CDR2 YFSETQ. CDR3 sequence reads: CASSLGRGGGQETQYF. The DNA of the CDR3 is TGCGCCAGCAGCTTGGGCAGGGGCGGGGGGCAAGAGACCCAGTACTTC. Complete variable domain (other parts from reference TRBV5-1 and TRBJ2-5): KAGVTQTPRYLIKTRGQQVTLSCSPISGHRSVSWYQQTPGQGLQFLFEYFSETQRNKGNFPGRFSGRQFSNSRSEMNVSTLELGDSALYLCASSLGRGGGQETQYFGPGTRLLVL.

The chain uses TRBV27 and TRBJ2-1; TRBD1 matches at 7 bases. Per the germline V gene, CDR1 is MNHEY and CDR2 is SMNVEV (reference sequence). Trimming removed 6 bases from V and 2 bases from J; junction bases left unmatched: 4. CDR3 length equals 14 residues. The CDR3 protein is CASRAGGTYNEQFF. The CDR3 nucleotides read TGTGCCAGCAGGGCAGGGGGAACCTACAATGAGCAGTTCTTC.

The chain couples TRBV2 to TRBJ2-5; D gene uncertain. Germline CDR1 reads SNHLY; CDR2 reads FYNNEI. Trimming removed 8 bases from V and 5 bases from J, with 6 bases in between. The length of the CDR3 is 10 residues. The DNA of the CDR3 is TGTGCCAGCGCAGAGGAGACCCAGTACTTC. This gives the protein CASAEETQYF.

This clone was seen once. The V gene is TRBV24-1, the J gene TRBJ2-5, with TRBD2 matching 13 bases. The germline gives CDR1 KGHDR, CDR2 SFDVKD. Unmatched junction bases numbered 5, after V lost 3 bases and J lost 5 bases. The CDR3 spans 16 residues. The CDR3 DNA follows: TGTGCCACCAGTGATCCCGGACTAGCGGGGGCTGAGACCCAGTACTTC. Residues: CATSDPGLAGAETQYF.

Only one count was recorded for this clone. V is TRBV4-2 and J is TRBJ1-2; TRBD1 matches at 8 bases. Per germline, CDR1 LGHNA and CDR2 YNFKEQ. The ends lost 4 bases at V and 8 bases at J; junction bases unmatched: 9. The length of the CDR3 is 14 residues. CDR3 sequence: CASSPSPGTGGYTF. The DNA for the CDR3 is TGTGCCAGCAGCCCTAGTCCCGGGACAGGAGGCTACACCTTC.

This chain uses TRBV5-1 with TRBJ1-4; the D gene is possibly TRBD1 (5 bases). CDR1 is SGHRS, CDR2 YFSETQ, per germline. V lost 4 bases and J 0 bases, leaving 13 bases between the germline ends. The CDR3 is made up of 16 amino acids. CDR3 protein: CASSRDGHATNEKLFF. In DNA, the CDR3 is TGCGCCAGCAGCCGGGACGGCCATGCAACTAATGAAAAACTGTTTTTT.

V and J are TRBV6-1 and TRBJ1-2; D may be TRBD1 (5 bases). From germline, CDR1 is MNHNS and CDR2 SASEGT. The CDR3 has 16 residues. V shed 4 bases and J shed 4 bases, with 19 bases lying between them. The CDR3 nucleotides are TGTGCCAGCAGTGGAGGGGCGGGTCTGGGAGGCTATGGCTACACCTTC. Amino acids: CASSGGAGLGGYGYTF.

The gene calls are TRBV28 and TRBJ2-7, with 8 bases aligning to TRBD1. The CDR3 is 16 residues long. Germline CDR1 reads MDHEN; CDR2 reads SYDVKM. Unmatched junction bases numbered 10, after V lost 3 bases and J lost 3 bases. CDR3 DNA: TGTGCCAGCAGTTTCTTGTCGTCAGGGGGCTACTACGAGCAGTACTTC. It translates to CASSFLSSGGYYEQYF.

This clone was seen a few times. This sequence joins TRBV27 and TRBJ1-1, with D possibly matching TRBD1 (6 bases). V was pared by 2 bases and J by 10 bases, with 11 bases between. The CDR3 spans 12 residues. Germline V lookup: CDR1 MNHEY, CDR2 SMNVEV (reference sequence). DNA of the CDR3: TGTGCCAGCAGTTTAAGAGGGGGACCAGCTTTCTTT. Translated, it gives CASSLRGGPAFF.

CDR3 in DNA: TGTGCCAGTAGTATTGGGACAGGGGGTCAAGCTTTCTTT. It encodes CASSIGTGGQAFF. The rearrangement uses TRBV19 and TRBJ1-1; 11 bases are a match to TRBD1. The junction had 3 bases not matched to a gene; V was cut back by 3 bases and J by 9 bases. The CDR3 is 13 amino acids. Germline loops: CDR1 LNHDA, CDR2 SQIVND (reference sequence).

The CDR3 DNA reads TGTGCCAGCAGTCCCGCCGGGACAGAGGGGAGTGAGCAGTACTTC. It codes for CASSPAGTEGSEQYF. The V gene is TRBV28, the J gene TRBJ2-7; 7 nucleotides agree with TRBD1. This CDR3 region has 15 residues. V dropped 5 bases and J dropped 7; count of bases not matched to a gene: 14. Per germline, CDR1 MDHEN and CDR2 SYDVKM.

This sequence joins TRBV7-9 and TRBJ1-4; no clear D gene. V lost 1 base, J lost 10 bases, and 13 bases lay in between. The V gene's germline CDR1 is SEHNR and CDR2 FQNEAQ (reference sequence). The length of the CDR3 is 14 residues. CDR3 in DNA: TGTGCCAGCAGCTTAGGGCAGGATCGAGGAAAACTGTTTTTT. It encodes CASSLGQDRGKLFF.

The chain links TRBV4-1 to TRBJ1-1, with TRBD1 matching over 7 bases. The CDR3 is made up of 16 amino acids. V was pared by 1 base and J by 1 base, with 6 bases of the junction left unmatched. Germline CDR1 is MGHRA and CDR2 is YSYEKL. CDR3 in amino acids: CASSQVHGQANTEAFF. In DNA form, the CDR3 reads TGCGCCAGCAGCCAAGTCCACGGACAGGCGAACACTGAAGCTTTCTTT.

This clone was detected once. The identical CDR3 is also encoded by other nucleotide sequences in the sample. J is TRBJ1-1 and V is TRBV14; the D is unclear. Trimming removed 3 bases from V and 0 bases from J, with 8 bases in between. Germline V lookup: CDR1 SGHDN, CDR2 FVKESK. The CDR3 covers 14 residues. The CDR3, as DNA: TGTGCCAGCAGCCACCCAGGAATGAACACTGAAGCTTTCTTT. Translated: CASSHPGMNTEAFF. The full variable domain, its missing parts supplied by reference TRBV14 and TRBJ1-1, is EAGVTQFPSHSVIEKGQTVTLRCDPISGHDNLYWYRRVMGKEIKFLLHFVKESKQDESGMPNNRFLAERTGGTYSTLKVQPAELEDSGVYFCASSHPGMNTEAFFGQGTRLTVV.

V is TRBV28 and J is TRBJ1-1, with D hard to call. The CDR3 is made up of 14 amino acids. V was clipped by 8 bases and J by 0 bases, with 13 bases between them. Germline V gene sequence: CDR1 MDHEN, CDR2 SYDVKM. For the CDR3, the DNA is TGTGCCAGCCGTGAGGCACGTATGAACACTGAAGCTTTCTTT. Translating gives CASREARMNTEAFF.

The rearrangement joins TRBV7-8 to TRBJ1-1; D remains ambiguous. CDR3 size: 16 residues. V was pared by 2 bases and J by 1 base, with 14 bases between. Per germline, CDR1 SGHVS and CDR2 FQNEAQ. CDR3: CASSLLSPRQNTEAFF. In DNA form, the CDR3 reads TGTGCCAGCAGCTTACTAAGTCCCCGACAGAACACTGAAGCTTTCTTT. The variable domain in full, with the rest retrieved from reference TRBV7-8 and TRBJ1-1, is GAGVSQSPRYKVAKRGQDVALRCDPISGHVSLFWYQQALGQGPEFLTYFQNEAQLDKSGLPSDRFFAERPEGSVSTLKIQRTQQEDSAVYLCASSLLSPRQNTEAFFGQGTRLTVV.

This rearrangement joins TRBV6-5 to TRBJ2-3, with unresolved D. Germline CDR1 is MNHEY and CDR2 is SVGAGI. The length of the CDR3 is 15 residues. Trimming shortened V by 5 bases and J by 0 bases, and 12 bases separated the two germline ends. CDR3 loop: CASSPSGKSTDTQYF. CDR3 in DNA: TGTGCCAGCAGTCCGTCCGGAAAAAGCACAGATACGCAGTATTTT.

The CDR3 loop reads CASSPREIYNSPLHF. The CDR3 nucleotides are TGTGCCAGCAGTCCTAGGGAGATCTATAATTCACCCCTCCACTTT. V is TRBV11-2 and J is TRBJ1-6; no firm D call. Germline CDR1 SGHAT, CDR2 FQNNGV. Trimming removed 6 bases from V and 3 bases from J, with 12 bases in between. CDR3 length equals 15 residues. The complete variable domain, with remaining parts taken from reference TRBV11-2 and TRBJ1-6, reads EAGVAQSPRYKIIEKRQSVAFWCNPISGHATLYWYQQILGQGPKLLIQFQNNGVVDDSQLPKDRFSAERLKGVDSTLKIQPAKLEDSAVYLCASSPREIYNSPLHFGNGTRLTVT.